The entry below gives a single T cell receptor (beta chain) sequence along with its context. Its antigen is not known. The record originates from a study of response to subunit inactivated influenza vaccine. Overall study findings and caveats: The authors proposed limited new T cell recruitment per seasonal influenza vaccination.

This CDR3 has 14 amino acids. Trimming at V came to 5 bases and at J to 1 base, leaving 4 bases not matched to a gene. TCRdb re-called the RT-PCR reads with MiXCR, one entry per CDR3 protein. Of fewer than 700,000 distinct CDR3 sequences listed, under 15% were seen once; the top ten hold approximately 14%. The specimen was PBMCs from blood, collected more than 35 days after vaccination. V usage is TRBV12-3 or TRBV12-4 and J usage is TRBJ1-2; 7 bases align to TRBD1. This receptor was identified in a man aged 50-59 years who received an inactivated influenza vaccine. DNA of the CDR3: TGTGCCAGCAGTCCAGGGGGGGTTAACTATGGCTACACCTTC. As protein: CASSPGGVNYGYTF.